The sequence of this T cell receptor (beta chain) was determined in a study of OX40 agonist ivuxolimab in advanced cancers. There are 14 residues in the CDR3. Germline V gives CDR1 SEHNR, CDR2 FQNEAQ (reference sequence). Trimming removed 1 base from V and 7 bases from J, with 11 bases in between. Sequenced by immunoSEQ multiplex PCR; TCRdb stores in-frame clones only, minus some. The sample lists roughly 60,000 clones; roughly 84% were seen once. The TCR was taken from an adult with an advanced solid tumor such as melanoma, head and neck, liver or kidney cancer. This sequence joins TRBV7-9 and TRBJ2-1; D is possibly TRBD2 (5 bases). Sample: CD4+ or CD8+ T cells sorted from blood, taken in a trial of the OX40 agonist ivuxolimab. CDR3 coding DNA: TGTGCCAGCAGCTTAGGAGGGATACGGAATGAGCAGTTCTTC. It codes for CASSLGGIRNEQFF.